This TCR beta chain was obtained from a study of T cell responses to AZD1222 COVID-19 vaccine. General study findings and limits: Across spike, vaccine-associated CD4 TCRs were found, dominant at 160-218 and 743-854.

This table comes from immunoSEQ multiplex PCR, and its TCRdb copy is limited to in-frame clones, with some not included. The data show roughly 100,000 clones, 90% seen once. Germline assignment: CDR1 MDHEN and CDR2 SYDVKM. J lost 5 bases, V lost 5 bases, and 7 bases had no gene match. The CDR3 consists of 14 residues. About this clone: Its antigen is not known.

V gene TRBV28 combines with J gene TRBJ2-7; 9 positions match TRBD1. This material consisted of peripheral blood, taken on day 0 of AZD1222 vaccination. The clonotype originates from an adult in good health. In DNA form, the CDR3 reads TGTGCCAGCAGTCCCCCGGGACAGGGCCACGAGCAGTACTTC. It translates to CASSPPGQGHEQYF.